This T cell receptor (beta chain) was recovered during a study of tumor-infiltrating lymphocytes in primary liver carcinoma (dated by TCRdb to 2016 to 2017). Study-wide context: Roughly five patients with histopathologically diagnosed primary liver carcinoma underwent surgical resection in China between late 2015 and March 2016. Of the five patients, three men and two women aged 30 to 69 years, four had hepatocellular carcinoma and one had combined HCC and intrahepatic cholangiocarcinoma. The five patients had tumors staged T1-T3 N0M0, with maximum diameters ranging from about 4 to 11 cm. Each sample produced roughly 3.5 to 7.13 million productive TCRbeta reads, and read depth showed no significant difference between tissue types. TCRbeta repertoire sequencing, expression microarrays and whole-exome sequencing were combined in the study across five regions of each liver tumor, with adjacent normal tissue and blood also included. A total of some 35 specimens from 5 patients underwent TCRbeta repertoire sequencing, comprising some 25 tumor regions, 5 adjacent noncancerous liver tissues and 5 peripheral blood samples. Reproducibility between technical replicate repertoires was high, with correlation coefficients above 0.95 and mean shared-clone rates approximately 0.9.

Blood RNA was extracted from unsorted whole blood using TRIzol reagent, and germline DNA was obtained with the DNeasy Blood & Tissue kit. Patients had chronic HBV infection and were treatment-naive at sampling. Before surgery, roughly 4 milliliters of peripheral blood were drawn into K2EDTA tubes. A word on this clonotype: What antigen it recognizes has not been identified. One end of the junction is discordant with germline, which a read error may explain.

What the work shows at the level of the full study, not this receptor alone: Because the samples were bulk and unsorted, CD4+ and CD8+ T cell repertoires could not be compared. The top 250 clones accounted for a significantly greater share of the repertoire in tumors than in blood (p = 0.039). Repertoire overlap was higher between tumor regions (mean around 36%) than tumor-adjacent (around 17%) or tumor-blood (about 14%) pairs, consistent with antigen-driven expansion. Only a few patients were included in the study, and the authors note that the findings should be validated in a larger study. Only the TCR beta chain was sequenced, so true repertoire diversity is likely underestimated because unpaired alpha chains were not captured.

The germline V gene sets CDR1 to WSHSY and CDR2 to SAAADI. The CDR3 runs 14 amino acids, cysteine and phenylalanine included. Only CDR3 DNA is held: 42 bases, read in frame from base 1. A constant-region primer and ProtoScript II reverse transcriptase were used to reverse-transcribe TCRbeta-specific cDNA from around 480 ng total RNA. Three nested multiplex PCR rounds, following a slightly modified ARM-PCR procedure, were used to build the TCRbeta libraries. Multiplex TRBV1-TRBV30 forward primers and a Cbeta reverse primer were used in the first two PCR rounds, each of which was run for roughly 9 cycles. A final 25-cycle PCR with Deep VentR polymerase added sample barcodes and Illumina adapters. Before sequencing, amplicons between 200 and 500 bp were purified from gel using a QIAquick gel extraction kit. An Illumina HiSeq 2500 was used to sequence the TCRbeta amplicons with 250-bp paired-end reads. The published analysis was carried out like this. Quality trimming of reads was performed with Trimmomatic v0.33, and paired reads were merged with FLASH v1.2.11 so that full CDR3 sequences could be recovered. V, D and J germline segments were assigned to the rearranged TCRbeta sequences by MiGEC v1.2.1b. VDJtools v1.0.0 computed clonotype statistics and Shannon-Wiener diversity indices. Except for diversity analysis, only each sample's 250 most abundant clonotypes were used in subsequent analyses to reduce sampling bias. TCRdb redid the processing of the public reads, applying fastp at Q25 and MiXCR, and retained in-frame beta chains. A single entry per CDR3 protein holds the most common genes and DNA from its merged rows. The V and J calls and clone size are TCRdb's, not the authors'. The sample table contains approximately 330,000 distinct CDR3 sequences; only one count was recorded for around three fifths of them. Under 8.5% of the sample goes to the ten largest clones.

The chain links TRBV10-2 with TRBJ1-5; a tentative D call is TRBD1 (5 bases match). Input material: peripheral blood. This TCR derives from a man in his forties with primary liver carcinoma and hepatitis B virus infection. The CDR3 protein: CTSSEFGHNQPQHF. The sequenced DNA: TGCACCAGCAGTGAGTTCGGACACAATCAGCCCCAGCATTTT.